This entry concerns a single TCR beta chain. As yet, its antigen is unknown. The data originate from a study of post-analysis software for immune sequencing data. TCR beta cDNA libraries had unique molecular identifiers. From the PCR reads, TCRdb called clonotypes with MiXCR, one entry per CDR3 protein. The repertoire holds about 620,000 distinct CDR3 sequences, with 44% as singletons. Findings and caveats of the study: TRBV segments more frequent in patients than in controls numbered a few and included TRBV5-6, TRBV5-1 and TRBV20-1.

The CDR3 covers 14 residues. The germline V and J ends were trimmed by 4 bases and 1 base, with 9 bases remaining between them. Germline lookup yields CDR1 LGHDT and CDR2 YNNKEL (reference sequence). Sequencing was performed on blood. The receptor was derived from a girl aged 10-17 years with multiple sclerosis. The V call is TRBV3-1, the J call TRBJ2-3; D assignment may be TRBD1 or TRBD2 (5 bases each). As DNA, the CDR3 is TGTGCCAGCAGCCCTCGGGACCGCACAGATACGCAGTATTTT. Encoded protein: CASSPRDRTDTQYF.